A selection of T cell receptor beta chains follows, all from one sample in a study of T cells after yellow fever vaccination. TCRdb itself ran the 5' RACE reads through MiXCR, one entry per CDR3 protein. The data hold under 550,000 distinct CDR3 sequences, with roughly 22% observed a single time. The sample here was PBMCs, taken 21 days after the first yellow fever vaccination. These receptors all stem from a man aged 18 to 29 who received the YFV17D yellow fever vaccine. The CDR3 runs from the conserved cysteine through the conserved F or W. The order of the fields is J gene, V gene, CDR3 protein.

j_call: TRBJ2-7; v_call: TRBV25-1; cdr3_aa: CASSPGSGQAYEQYF
j_call: TRBJ2-2; v_call: TRBV3-1; cdr3_aa: CASSQEPVGLFF
j_call: TRBJ1-1; v_call: TRBV12-3/TRBV12-4; cdr3_aa: CASSSLGDSVFF
j_call: TRBJ2-2; v_call: TRBV9; cdr3_aa: CASSWMEAGAVGRELFF
j_call: TRBJ2-1; v_call: TRBV12-3/TRBV12-4; cdr3_aa: CASSPDRVKQFF
j_call: TRBJ2-1; v_call: TRBV5-1; cdr3_aa: CASSQRQGRSNEQFF
j_call: TRBJ1-1; v_call: TRBV5-1; cdr3_aa: CASSGGQRMNTEAFF
j_call: TRBJ1-1; v_call: TRBV14; cdr3_aa: CASSQGQSEAFF
j_call: TRBJ2-7; v_call: TRBV6-2/TRBV6-3; cdr3_aa: CASSYPDRGRAYEQYF
j_call: TRBJ1-2; v_call: TRBV27; cdr3_aa: CASSFRTGGVGYTF
j_call: TRBJ2-7; v_call: TRBV27; cdr3_aa: CASSLLNGLAGGGEQYF
j_call: TRBJ1-5; v_call: TRBV2; cdr3_aa: CASTAQGLGNQPQHF
j_call: TRBJ2-7; v_call: TRBV6-2/TRBV6-3; cdr3_aa: CASSTTGAPLNEQYF
j_call: TRBJ2-3; v_call: TRBV24-1; cdr3_aa: CATSSRDRAQRDTQYF
j_call: TRBJ2-5; v_call: TRBV12-3/TRBV12-4; cdr3_aa: CASSFVELETQYF
j_call: TRBJ2-2; v_call: TRBV24-1; cdr3_aa: CATGLGPGGNTGELFF
j_call: TRBJ1-1; v_call: TRBV20-1; cdr3_aa: CSARDRTANEAFF
j_call: TRBJ2-3; v_call: TRBV24-1; cdr3_aa: CATSDPSGGAHTQYF
j_call: TRBJ1-1; v_call: TRBV20-1; cdr3_aa: CSAPDRRMTEAFF
j_call: TRBJ2-5; v_call: TRBV19; cdr3_aa: CASSPWDWREETQYF
j_call: TRBJ2-1; v_call: TRBV9; cdr3_aa: CASSLRGRQFF
j_call: TRBJ2-1; v_call: TRBV6-4; cdr3_aa: CASSDSGQGYDEQFF
j_call: TRBJ2-5; v_call: TRBV4-1; cdr3_aa: CASSQDLGAGGETQYF
j_call: TRBJ2-7; v_call: TRBV4-3; cdr3_aa: CASSQVIASSYEQYF
j_call: TRBJ2-7; v_call: TRBV5-1; cdr3_aa: CASSFQRQGVYEQYF
j_call: TRBJ1-2; v_call: TRBV27; cdr3_aa: CASRIHGQSGYTF
j_call: TRBJ2-2; v_call: TRBV24-1; cdr3_aa: CATSDTSGTGVTGELFF
j_call: TRBJ2-1; v_call: TRBV4-1; cdr3_aa: CASSQDGFRTGGNEQFF
j_call: TRBJ2-5; v_call: TRBV28; cdr3_aa: CASRAAPGETQYF
j_call: TRBJ2-3; v_call: TRBV4-1; cdr3_aa: CASSQAVADTQYF
j_call: TRBJ2-3; v_call: TRBV12-3/TRBV12-4; cdr3_aa: CASRPLGLAESTDTQYF
j_call: TRBJ2-7; v_call: TRBV7-9; cdr3_aa: CASSGGTEKPYEQYF
j_call: TRBJ2-4; v_call: TRBV6-1; cdr3_aa: CASSEGPSPKNIQYF
j_call: TRBJ1-4; v_call: TRBV7-6; cdr3_aa: CASSSVPAGIQTNEKLFF
j_call: TRBJ2-4; v_call: TRBV6-5; cdr3_aa: CASSYAAGLAKNIQYF
j_call: TRBJ1-2; v_call: TRBV6-5; cdr3_aa: CASSYSKGTGANLGYTF
j_call: TRBJ2-3; v_call: TRBV9; cdr3_aa: CASSRTTTTDTQYF
j_call: TRBJ2-1; v_call: TRBV28; cdr3_aa: CASRRTAGRGTRGDTYNEQFF
j_call: TRBJ2-3; v_call: TRBV4-1; cdr3_aa: CASSQVFRGTSTDTQYF
j_call: TRBJ2-3; v_call: TRBV20-1; cdr3_aa: CSARARQDSDTQYF
j_call: TRBJ2-3; v_call: TRBV5-1; cdr3_aa: CASTRDGGTDTQYF
j_call: TRBJ1-1; v_call: TRBV27; cdr3_aa: CASTGGGRTEAFF
j_call: TRBJ2-5; v_call: TRBV7-3; cdr3_aa: CASSLNGGAGETQYF
j_call: TRBJ1-1; v_call: TRBV6-2/TRBV6-3; cdr3_aa: CASSYRANTEAFF
j_call: TRBJ2-5; v_call: TRBV7-8; cdr3_aa: CASSQGLAGYQETQYF
j_call: TRBJ2-2; v_call: TRBV5-1; cdr3_aa: CASSFTVGQADTNTGELFF